A selection of T cell receptor beta chains follows, all from one sample in a study of beta chain features in type 1 diabetes. Method: immunoSEQ multiplex PCR; TCRdb's copy keeps in-frame clones and lacks some. The table has around 600,000 clones, around 11% seen once; the top ten hold around 0.12%. The sequencing sample was made of naive CD4+ T cells from blood. Receptor source: a man aged 25 to 45 with type 1 diabetes. The CDR3 runs from the conserved cysteine through the conserved F or W. D genes are given only for firm matches. The size entry is marked missing in some rows and otherwise reads once, few, many or a size class.

>TRBV5-1|16|.|TRBJ1-2|.
CASSLGARPREDGYTF
TGCGCCAGCAGCTTGGGGGCGAGGCCAAGGGAAGATGGCTACACCTTC
>TRBV6-6|15|.|TRBJ2-5|few
CASTTGGASQETQYF
TGTGCCAGCACCACCGGAGGGGCCAGCCAAGAGACCCAGTACTTC
>TRBV18|15|.|TRBJ2-6|few
CASSPGDGGANVLTF
TGTGCCAGCTCACCAGGGGATGGCGGGGCCAACGTCCTGACTTTC
>TRBV9|13|.|TRBJ2-3|few
CASSPRVLDTQYF
TGTGCCAGCAGCCCCCGAGTCCTAGATACGCAGTATTTT
>TRBV9|12|TRBD2|TRBJ2-5|.
CASSVAGGTQYF
TGTGCCAGCAGCGTTGCGGGAGGGACCCAGTACTTC
>TRBV7-2|15|TRBD1|TRBJ2-5|.
CASSSGTGGKETQYF
TGTGCCAGCAGCTCCGGGACAGGGGGCAAAGAGACCCAGTACTTC
>TRBV2|14|.|TRBJ1-2|.
CASSEAHTGVGYTF
TGTGCCAGCAGTGAAGCGCATACGGGGGTTGGCTACACCTTC
>TRBV5-1|15|.|TRBJ2-1|few
CASSLLPRSASEQFF
TGCGCCAGCAGCTTGTTGCCCCGGTCAGCCTCCGAGCAGTTCTTC
>TRBV4-1|15|.|TRBJ2-3|few
CASSLTDYATDTQYF
TGCGCCAGCAGCCTGACAGACTACGCCACAGATACGCAGTATTTT
>TRBV7-2|15|.|TRBJ2-2|.
CASSLNTPNTGELFF
TGTGCCAGCAGCTTAAACACCCCGAACACCGGGGAGCTGTTTTTT
>TRBV7-2|15|.|TRBJ2-7|.
CASSLGGRSPYEQYF
TGTGCCAGCAGCCTAGGGGGTCGTTCTCCCTACGAGCAGTACTTC
>TRBV7-9|15|.|TRBJ1-2|few
CASSRLTVGSFGYTF
TGTGCCAGCAGCCGACTGACAGTCGGGTCTTTTGGCTACACCTTC
>TRBV18|13|.|TRBJ2-7|.
CASSFAALGEQYF
TGTGCCAGCTCTTTTGCGGCACTGGGCGAGCAGTACTTC
>TRBV9|14|.|TRBJ2-1|few
CASSVGRDTNEQFF
TGTGCCAGCAGCGTAGGCAGGGATACGAATGAGCAGTTCTTC
>TRBV27|15|.|TRBJ1-4|few
CASSSGLFTGEKLFF
TGTGCCAGCAGTTCGGGACTCTTCACGGGAGAAAAACTGTTTTTT
>TRBV7-2|16|.|TRBJ1-5|.
CASSLSQGGGNQPQHF
TGTGCCAGCAGCTTATCCCAGGGTGGGGGTAATCAGCCCCAGCATTTT
>TRBV7-9|15|.|TRBJ2-7|.
CASSFGRLTTYEQYF
TGTGCCAGCAGCTTCGGCAGGCTAACGACCTACGAGCAGTACTTC
>TRBV27|13|.|TRBJ1-5|.
CASSLLGNQPQHF
TGTGCCAGCAGTTTACTGGGGAATCAGCCCCAGCATTTT
>TRBV29-1|13|.|TRBJ2-5|few
CSVAGTAQETQYF
TGCAGCGTAGCCGGGACGGCCCAAGAGACCCAGTACTTC
>TRBV6-5|16|TRBD1|TRBJ2-6|few
CASSYGGQAGANVLTF
TGTGCCAGCAGTTACGGGGGACAGGCTGGGGCCAACGTCCTGACTTTC
>TRBV7-2|15|.|TRBJ2-2|few
CASSLEGVMAGELFF
TGTGCCAGCAGCTTAGAGGGGGTTATGGCCGGGGAGCTGTTTTTT
>TRBV5-1|16|TRBD1|TRBJ2-7|.
CASSLPRDRVPYEQYF
TGCGCCAGCAGCTTGCCCCGGGACAGGGTCCCCTACGAGCAGTACTTC
>TRBV11-2|15|TRBD2|TRBJ2-7|.
CASSPLAGGTYEQYF
TGTGCCAGCAGCCCACTTGCGGGGGGAACCTACGAGCAGTACTTC
>TRBV7-2|13|.|TRBJ1-6|.
CASSLSGGTPLHF
TGTGCCAGCAGCTTATCTGGGGGAACACCCCTCCACTTT
>TRBV27|13|.|TRBJ2-1|many
CASPQTTLREQFF
TGTGCCAGCCCTCAAACGACTCTGAGGGAGCAGTTCTTC
>TRBV4-3|13|.|TRBJ2-1|few
CASSQLNGNEQFF
TGCGCCAGCAGCCAATTAAACGGCAATGAGCAGTTCTTC
>TRBV4-3|18|.|TRBJ2-3|few
CASSREVITRPSTDTQYF
TGCGCCAGCAGCCGAGAGGTTATAACAAGGCCCAGCACAGATACGCAGTATTTT
>TRBV5-1|14|.|TRBJ2-7|few
CASSSPLTSYEQYF
TGCGCCAGCAGTTCCCCTTTAACATCTTACGAGCAGTACTTC
>TRBV5-1|19|.|TRBJ1-4|.
CASSPTLGQKRETNEKLFF
TGCGCCAGCAGCCCCACTCTAGGACAGAAAAGGGAAACTAATGAAAAACTGTTTTTT
>TRBV7-2|14|.|TRBJ1-6|few
CASSPSWGGSPLHF
TGTGCCAGCAGCCCAAGCTGGGGGGGTTCACCCCTCCACTTT
>TRBV18|12|.|TRBJ2-3|few
CASSPSTDTQYF
TGTGCCAGCTCACCTTCGACAGATACGCAGTATTTT
>TRBV10-3|16|TRBD1|TRBJ2-7|.
CAISGDRGTSTYEQYF
TGTGCCATCAGTGGGGACAGGGGAACCTCCACCTACGAGCAGTACTTC
>TRBV19|14|.|TRBJ2-2|few
CAGSMGQNPGELFF
TGTGCCGGTAGTATGGGTCAGAACCCCGGGGAGCTGTTTTTT
>TRBV5-4|14|TRBD1|TRBJ1-4|.
CASSSSDRDEKLFF
TGTGCCAGCAGCTCTAGTGACAGGGATGAAAAACTGTTTTTT
>TRBV19|15|TRBD2|TRBJ2-1|few
CASSIVAGNFGEQFF
TGTGCCAGTAGTATAGTAGCGGGGAACTTCGGTGAGCAGTTCTTC
>TRBV7-2|14|.|TRBJ2-3|.
CASSLRPSMDTQYF
TGTGCCAGCAGCTTAAGACCAAGCATGGATACGCAGTATTTT
>TRBV30|13|.|TRBJ2-4|few
CAWSPSLADIQYF
TGTGCCTGGAGTCCATCCCTCGCGGACATTCAGTACTTC
>TRBV7-9|12|.|TRBJ2-7|.
CASTPSDYEQYF
TGTGCCAGCACCCCGAGTGACTACGAGCAGTACTTC
>TRBV4-1|16|.|TRBJ1-3|.
CASSQDEAYSGNTIYF
TGCGCCAGCAGCCAAGATGAGGCTTACTCTGGAAACACCATATATTTT
>TRBV5-6|17|.|TRBJ2-1|.
CASSYGFGASSYNEQFF
TGTGCCAGCAGCTATGGATTTGGGGCGAGCTCCTACAATGAGCAGTTCTTC
>TRBV6-5|15|.|TRBJ2-5|few
CASSYSAGRSETQYF
TGTGCCAGCAGTTACTCGGCAGGGAGGTCAGAGACCCAGTACTTC